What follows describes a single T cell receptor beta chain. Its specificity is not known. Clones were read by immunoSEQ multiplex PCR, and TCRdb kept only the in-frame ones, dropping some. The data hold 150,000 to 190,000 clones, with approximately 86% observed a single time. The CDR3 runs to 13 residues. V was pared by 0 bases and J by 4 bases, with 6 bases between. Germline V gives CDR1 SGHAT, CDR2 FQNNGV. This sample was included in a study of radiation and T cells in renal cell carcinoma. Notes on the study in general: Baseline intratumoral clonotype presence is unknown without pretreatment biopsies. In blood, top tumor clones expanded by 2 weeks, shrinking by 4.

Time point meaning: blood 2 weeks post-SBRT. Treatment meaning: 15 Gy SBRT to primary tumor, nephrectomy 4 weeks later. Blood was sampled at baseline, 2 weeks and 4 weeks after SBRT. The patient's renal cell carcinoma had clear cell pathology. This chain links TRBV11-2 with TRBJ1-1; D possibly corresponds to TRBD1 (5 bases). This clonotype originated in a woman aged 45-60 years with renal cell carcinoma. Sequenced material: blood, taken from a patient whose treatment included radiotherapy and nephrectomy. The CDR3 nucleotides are TGTGCCAGCAGCTTAGATGGGGGCACTGAAGCTTTCTTT. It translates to CASSLDGGTEAFF.